The 25 T cell receptor beta chains listed next were all sequenced from one sample in a study of blood T cell repertoires in COVID-19. Profiling relied on immunoSEQ multiplex PCR, and the TCRdb table lists in-frame clones only, not all of them. Altogether approximately 270,000 clones are present, around 85% being singletons, with the ten largest covering roughly 0.87%. Specimen: peripheral blood. These receptors were taken from a human donor with COVID-19, enrolled during active disease. The donor label of this sample is uncertain.

The chain is built from TRBV5-4 and TRBJ2-7; possibly TRBD2 for D (5 bases). CDR1 and CDR2 (germline): SGHNT, YYREEE (reference sequence). This CDR3 comprises 14 residues. With 4 bases removed from V and 3 bases from J, the gap between germline ends came to 14 bases. CDR3 loop: CASSRGGLGYEQYF. DNA of the CDR3: TGTGCCAGCAGCCGGGGTGGGCTCGGCTACGAGCAGTACTTC.

The genes are TRBV19 and TRBJ1-2; possible D gene TRBD1, 5 bases. There are 16 residues in the CDR3. Germline V CDR1 and CDR2: LNHDA, SQIVND (reference sequence). V was pared by 5 bases and J by 2 bases, with 18 bases between. CDR3 nucleotide sequence: TGTGCCAGTAGTCTCCAAGGCACAGGAACCAACTATGGCTACACCTTC. It translates to CASSLQGTGTNYGYTF.

The gene calls are TRBV18 and TRBJ1-4; D perhaps matches TRBD1 (6 bases). The V gene's germline CDR1 is KGHSH and CDR2 LQKENI. The CDR3 has 13 amino acids. Trimming shortened V by 2 bases and J by 6 bases, and 7 bases separated the two germline ends. The CDR3 DNA is TGTGCCAGCTCACCAAACAGGGATGAAAAACTGTTTTTT. The encoded protein is CASSPNRDEKLFF.

Only one count was recorded for this clone. Mismatch with germline at one junction end may stem from a read error. V usage is TRBV11-3 and J usage is TRBJ1-5, with 7 bases aligning to TRBD1. The CDR3 totals 17 residues. CDR1 and CDR2 from the germline V gene are SGHNT and YENEEA. The CDR3, as DNA: TGTGCCAGCAGCTTAGATCATACAGGGGCTAGCGATCAGCCCCAGCATTTT. Protein sequence: CASSLDHTGASDQPQHF.

This clone was detected a few times. The genes are TRBV30 and TRBJ1-1; TRBD1 aligns across 7 bases. CDR1 and CDR2 (germline): GTSNPN, SVGIG (reference sequence). With 4 bases clipped from V and 6 bases from J, the junction kept 8 bases outside the gene matches. The CDR3 spans 13 residues. The CDR3 DNA reads as TGTGCCTGGAAACTAGGGGGCTTATCTGAAGCTTTCTTT. Translated, it gives CAWKLGGLSEAFF.

The chain is built from TRBV11-2 and TRBJ2-3; a possible D gene is TRBD2 (5 bases). V lost 3 bases and J lost 5, with 12 bases in between. Germline V lookup: CDR1 SGHAT, CDR2 FQNNGV. This CDR3 is built from 14 residues. The CDR3 loop is CASSFSSGLDTQYF. The CDR3 bases are TGTGCCAGCAGCTTCTCGAGCGGTTTAGATACGCAGTATTTT.

V gene TRBV7-2 combines with J gene TRBJ1-2; 7 positions agree with TRBD1. Losses at the gene ends were 3 bases for V and 0 bases for J; bases not matched to a gene: 4. The CDR3 totals 15 residues. Germline V gene lookup returns CDR1 SGHTA and CDR2 FQGNSA. The CDR3 is CASSFNRGANYGYTF. CDR3 DNA sequence: TGTGCCAGCAGCTTCAACAGGGGAGCTAACTATGGCTACACCTTC.

V is TRBV5-4 and J is TRBJ2-1, with 8 bases aligning to TRBD2. The germline CDR1 and CDR2 sequences are SGHNT and YYREEE (reference sequence). Losses at the gene ends were 0 bases for V and 5 bases for J; bases not matched to a gene: 7. The CDR3 has 16 residues. CDR3 protein: CASSLAGRVRNNEQFF. CDR3 bases: TGTGCCAGCAGCTTGGCCGGGAGGGTAAGGAACAATGAGCAGTTCTTC. Filled out from reference TRBV5-4 and TRBJ2-1, the complete variable domain reads ETGVTQSPTHLIKTRGQQVTLRCSSQSGHNTVSWYQQALGQGPQFIFQYYREEENGRGNFPPRFSGLQFPNYSSELNVNALELDDSALYLCASSLAGRVRNNEQFFGPGTRLTVL.

The rearrangement uses TRBV18 and TRBJ2-5; TRBD1 aligns across 9 bases. The germline gives CDR1 KGHSH, CDR2 LQKENI. Germline trimming cut 3 bases from V and 5 bases from J; bases unmatched to any gene: 13. The CDR3 covers 17 residues. CDR3 sequence: CASSPGDPGQGKETQYF. As DNA, the CDR3 is TGTGCCAGCTCACCTGGCGACCCCGGACAGGGGAAGGAGACCCAGTACTTC.

This chain links TRBV7-9 with TRBJ1-3; tentatively, D is TRBD1 (5 bases). Germline loops: CDR1 SEHNR, CDR2 FQNEAQ (reference sequence). Trimming took 4 bases from V and 0 from J, leaving 13 bases between them. The CDR3 runs to 16 residues. This CDR3 reads CASSYHLDNSGNTIYF. CDR3 DNA: TGTGCCAGCAGCTACCACTTGGACAACTCTGGAAACACCATATATTTT. Filled out from reference TRBV7-9 and TRBJ1-3, the complete variable domain reads DTGVSQNPRHKITKRGQNVTFRCDPISEHNRLYWYRQTLGQGPEFLTYFQNEAQLEKSRLLSDRFSAERPKGSFSTLEIQRTEQGDSAMYLCASSYHLDNSGNTIYFGEGSWLTVV.

The gene calls are TRBV7-2 and TRBJ2-3; 10 nucleotides match TRBD1. From germline, CDR1 is SGHTA and CDR2 FQGNSA. V gave up 5 bases and J gave up 6 bases; unmatched junction bases: 5. This CDR3 is 14 amino acids long. The CDR3 sequence is CASSTRQGADTQYF. Written as DNA, the CDR3 is TGTGCCAGCAGCACACGACAGGGGGCGGATACGCAGTATTTT.

V usage is TRBV5-5 and J usage is TRBJ1-1, with D possibly matching TRBD1 (5 bases). Trimming left V 0 bases short and J 4 bases short, with 13 bases between. CDR3 size: 15 residues. Germline V lookup: CDR1 SGHKS, CDR2 YYEKEE (reference sequence). The CDR3 bases are TGTGCCAGCAGCTTGGTTTCAGGGCTTGGCACTGAAGCTTTCTTT. This translates into CASSLVSGLGTEAFF.

The J gene is TRBJ2-5, the V gene TRBV7-9; tentative D call: TRBD2 (6 bases). The germline V gene encodes CDR1 SEHNR and CDR2 FQNEAQ (reference sequence). The CDR3 has 14 amino acids. V dropped 6 bases and J dropped 4 bases, with 15 bases sitting between them. In DNA form, the CDR3 reads TGTGCCAGCAGGCCGACTAGGACGGGAGAGACCCAGTACTTC. Translating it yields CASRPTRTGETQYF. Full variable domain (rest looked up from reference TRBV7-9 and TRBJ2-5): DTGVSQNPRHKITKRGQNVTFRCDPISEHNRLYWYRQTLGQGPEFLTYFQNEAQLEKSRLLSDRFSAERPKGSFSTLEIQRTEQGDSAMYLCASRPTRTGETQYFGPGTRLLVL.

The V and J genes are TRBV28 and TRBJ2-2; 11 bases are shared with TRBD2. The CDR3 is made up of 15 amino acids. V trimming: 4 bases; J trimming: 9 bases; junction bases outside the gene matches: 7. Germline lookup yields CDR1 MDHEN and CDR2 SYDVKM. The CDR3 nucleotides are TGTGCCAGCAGTTACCTAGCGGGAGGTCCCCGGGAGCTGTTTTTT. Translating it yields CASSYLAGGPRELFF.

This chain uses TRBV25-1 with TRBJ2-1; 8 bases map to TRBD2. Germline CDR1 MGHDK, CDR2 SYGVNS. CDR3 length equals 16 residues. Trimming cost V 4 bases and J 4 bases; bases outside gene matches: 9. CDR3 nucleotides: TGTGCCAGCAGTGCGCCCGGGACTAGAGATTACAATGAGCAGTTCTTC. It yields the protein CASSAPGTRDYNEQFF.

The chain uses TRBV2 and TRBJ1-2; D ambiguous. The CDR3 covers 13 residues. Germline V gives CDR1 SNHLY, CDR2 FYNNEI. V lost 5 bases, J lost 5 bases, and 12 bases lay in between. The CDR3, as DNA: TGTGCCAGCAGTTTTAGGACTGGTTATGGCTACACCTTC. Translation gives CASSFRTGYGYTF.

The chain employs TRBV9 and TRBJ2-1, with 7 bases lining up with TRBD2. V lost 0 bases, J lost 9 bases, and 6 bases stayed unmatched. Germline V lookup: CDR1 SGDLS, CDR2 YYNGEE. There are 14 residues in the CDR3. The CDR3 nucleotides read TGTGCCAGCAGCGTAGCCGGGGGGTGGGGTGAGCAGTTCTTC. It specifies CASSVAGGWGEQFF.

The genes are TRBV2 and TRBJ1-1; TRBD1 is a possible D gene (5 bases). V was pared by 3 bases and J by 5 bases, with 10 bases between. The germline V gene has CDR1 SNHLY and CDR2 FYNNEI. This CDR3 spans 13 amino acids. The CDR3: CASSEARGTEAFF. CDR3 DNA sequence: TGTGCCAGCAGTGAGGCTAGGGGAACTGAAGCTTTCTTT.

This chain uses TRBV15 with TRBJ2-7; the D gene is possibly TRBD2 (6 bases). Trimming left V 4 bases short and J 4 bases short, with 14 bases between. The CDR3 is 14 residues long. Germline V gene sequence: CDR1 LNHNV, CDR2 YYDKDF (reference sequence). Here the CDR3 DNA reads TGTGCCACCAGCAAGGATCCGCGGGATTACGAGCAGTACTTC. This gives the protein CATSKDPRDYEQYF.

This chain connects TRBV27 to TRBJ2-3; no clear D gene. The V gene lost 6 bases and the J gene lost 2 bases, with 15 bases spanning the gap. The CDR3 runs 15 residues. The V gene's germline CDR1 is MNHEY and CDR2 SMNVEV (reference sequence). CDR3 amino acids: CASRPPGFLTDTQYF. The DNA for the CDR3 is TGTGCCAGCAGGCCACCGGGTTTTCTCACAGATACGCAGTATTTT.

This CDR3 is CASSAPYRGLYGYTF. CDR3 bases: TGTGCCAGCAGCGCACCCTACAGGGGGCTCTATGGCTACACCTTC. The chain uses TRBV11-2 and TRBJ1-2, with 9 bases fitting TRBD1. Per germline, CDR1 SGHAT and CDR2 FQNNGV. V lost 5 bases, J lost 4 bases, and 8 bases stayed unmatched. CDR3 length equals 15 residues. Drawing the rest from reference TRBV11-2 and TRBJ1-2, the complete variable domain is EAGVAQSPRYKIIEKRQSVAFWCNPISGHATLYWYQQILGQGPKLLIQFQNNGVVDDSQLPKDRFSAERLKGVDSTLKIQPAKLEDSAVYLCASSAPYRGLYGYTFGSGTRLTVV.

The chain is built from TRBV5-4 and TRBJ2-1; weak D call: TRBD2 (7 bases). The CDR3 runs to 16 residues. CDR1 SGHNT and CDR2 YYREEE come from the germline V gene (reference sequence). Trimming shortened V by 4 bases and J by 2 bases, and 16 bases separated the two germline ends. The CDR3 bases are TGTGCCAGCAGCCCAAAGGGGGGGGGACCCTACAATGAGCAGTTCTTC. This sequence encodes CASSPKGGGPYNEQFF.

The V call is TRBV6-5, the J call TRBJ2-7, with D possibly being TRBD2 (5 bases). The germline V gene has CDR1 MNHEY and CDR2 SVGAGI. This CDR3 has 13 residues. Trimming took 6 bases from V and 7 from J, leaving 16 bases between them. CDR3 in amino acids: CASSPGKMREQYF. In DNA form, the CDR3 reads TGTGCCAGCAGCCCCGGGAAGATGAGAGAGCAGTACTTC.

This sequence joins TRBV29-1 and TRBJ2-7, with a weak D call TRBD1 (5 bases). From germline, CDR1 is SQVTM and CDR2 ANQGSEA. V was cut by 4 bases and J by 7 bases, with 20 bases left in between. There are 14 residues in the CDR3. DNA of the CDR3: TGCAGCGTTGGGGGCCGCCAGGGAATAAGGGAGCAGTACTTC. It specifies CSVGGRQGIREQYF.

The chain has TRBV5-1 and TRBJ2-1, with TRBD1 matching over 11 bases. The germline gives CDR1 SGHRS, CDR2 YFSETQ. The CDR3 contains 15 residues. Losses at the gene ends were 2 bases for V and 7 bases for J; bases not matched to a gene: 5. In DNA, the CDR3 is TGCGCCAGCAGCTTCTACGGACAGGGGGCGAATGAGCAGTTCTTC. It is translated as CASSFYGQGANEQFF.